This record covers a single TCR beta chain. Its cognate antigen is unknown. This record belongs to a study of T cell responses to AZD1222 COVID-19 vaccine. Study-wide results and limits: Epitopes outside B.1.351 and B.1.1.7 mutated regions reportedly drew nearly half of spike TCRs.

Clones were read by immunoSEQ multiplex PCR, and TCRdb kept only the in-frame ones, dropping some. The data show 80,000 or so clones, approximately 90% seen once. This receptor was identified in an adult in good health. The input for sequencing was peripheral blood, taken on day 0 of AZD1222 vaccination.

CDR3 coding DNA: TGTGCCAGCAGCGTAGTGGAGCGGGACGAGCTGTTTTTT. Translation gives CASSVVERDELFF. The rearrangement joins TRBV9 to TRBJ2-2; 7 nucleotides agree with TRBD2. Per germline, CDR1 SGDLS and CDR2 YYNGEE. V trimming: 0 bases; J trimming: 11 bases; junction bases outside the gene matches: 4. The CDR3 covers 13 residues.